This T cell receptor beta chain came from a study of blood T cell repertoires in COVID-19. Background on the study: The United States, Italy and Spain provided the acute and convalescent COVID-19 samples. Nucleic acid was either cDNA or gDNA, and it came from T cells, B-cell-depleted T cells, or PBMCs.

Germline trimming cut 7 bases from V and 4 bases from J; bases unmatched to any gene: 6. The germline V gene encodes CDR1 MNHEY and CDR2 SVGAGI. The CDR3 loop spans 13 amino acids. As handled by the study authors: Reference gene primer amplification gave nucleated cell count estimates. Produced via immunoSEQ multiplex PCR; TCRdb's table is partial and in-frame only. The DNA was the basis for D and trimming; V, J and clone size are from that table. Seen here are some 72,000 clones, roughly 89% observed once, and the top ten hold around 0.6%. This clone was recorded only once. The sequence was obtained from a man aged 60 to 69 with acute or convalescent COVID-19. The source material was peripheral blood. V is TRBV6-5 and J is TRBJ1-2, with 7 bases aligning to TRBD1. CDR3 nucleotides: TGTGCCAGCACTCAGGGACAGCCCTATGGCTACACCTTC. This translates into CASTQGQPYGYTF.